Following are 29 T cell receptor beta chains from one sample sequenced in a study of control samples from healthy donors and cancer patients. Clones were read by immunoSEQ multiplex PCR, and TCRdb kept only the in-frame ones, dropping some. This table holds about 28,000 clones, roughly 85% found once. The sequencing sample was made of PBMCs. These receptor sequences come from a man in his sixties with head and neck cancer.

The chain has TRBV7-3 and TRBJ2-7, with 9 bases that match TRBD2. Germline V CDR1 and CDR2: SGHTA, FQGTGA. The CDR3 totals 15 residues. Unmatched junction bases numbered 4, after V lost 0 bases and J lost 4 bases. The CDR3 DNA follows: TGTGCCAGCAGCTTAACTAGCGGGAGTAGGTACGAGCAGTACTTC. Translation: CASSLTSGSRYEQYF.

This chain joins TRBV2 and TRBJ1-1, with 9 bases that match TRBD1. The V and J ends lost 5 bases and 3 bases, in that order; junction bases with no gene match: 7. Looked up from germline, CDR1 is SNHLY and CDR2 is FYNNEI. The CDR3 consists of 15 residues. CDR3 nucleotide sequence: TGTGCCAGCAGTTTAACCGGGACAGGGTACACTGAAGCTTTCTTT. Translation: CASSLTGTGYTEAFF.

This clone was observed a handful of times. The chain uses TRBV7-3 and TRBJ2-7; 9 nucleotides agree with TRBD1. In germline, CDR1 is SGHTA, CDR2 FQGTGA. CDR3 length: 14 amino acids. Losses at the gene ends were 5 bases for V and 2 bases for J; bases not matched to a gene: 4. CDR3 protein: CASSPGTGTYEQYF. The CDR3 DNA reads as TGTGCCAGCAGCCCCGGGACAGGGACCTACGAGCAGTACTTC.

This chain links TRBV5-8 with TRBJ2-7; TRBD1 agrees at 7 bases. The CDR3 covers 15 residues. V was pared by 3 bases and J by 5 bases, with 11 bases of the junction left unmatched. Germline values: CDR1 SGHTS, CDR2 YDEGEE. CDR3 loop: CASSSGQLIAHEQYF. The CDR3, as DNA: TGTGCCAGCAGCTCGGGACAGTTAATTGCACACGAGCAGTACTTC.

The chain has TRBV6-5 and TRBJ2-1; 8 nucleotides match TRBD2. V trimming: 7 bases; J trimming: 3 bases; junction bases outside the gene matches: 8. Germline values: CDR1 MNHEY, CDR2 SVGAGI. The CDR3 is 15 amino acids. Here the CDR3 reads CASTLSGNLYNEQFF. The CDR3 nucleotides are TGTGCCAGCACCCTTAGCGGGAACCTCTACAATGAGCAGTTCTTC.

J is TRBJ1-5 and V is TRBV28; perhaps TRBD1 as D (5 bases). CDR1 is MDHEN, CDR2 SYDVKM, per germline. The CDR3 extends over 15 amino acids. V lost 3 bases and J lost 1, with 10 bases in between. As DNA, the CDR3 is TGTGCCAGCAGTTTGCGGGGGTCAAGCAATCAGCCCCAGCATTTT. Its translation: CASSLRGSSNQPQHF.

The chain recombines TRBV3-1 (or the pseudogene TRBV3-2) with TRBJ2-3, with D hard to call. Trimming shortened V by 2 bases and J by 6 bases, and 12 bases separated the two germline ends. This CDR3 has 14 amino acids. Per the germline V gene, CDR1 is LGHDT and CDR2 is YNNKEL (reference sequence). This chain's CDR3 is CASSQSLLGDTQYF. The CDR3, as DNA: TGTGCCAGCAGCCAATCATTGCTTGGCGATACGCAGTATTTT.

The chain joins TRBV20-1 to TRBJ1-1; D is uncertain. This CDR3 contains 11 residues. The germline gives CDR1 DFQATT, CDR2 SNEGSKA (reference sequence). V lost 6 bases to trimming and J lost 4 bases, with 9 bases between them. CDR3 sequence (DNA): TGCAGTGCGCACCTGGGCACTGAAGCTTTCTTT. Its translation is CSAHLGTEAFF.

The chain employs TRBV28 and TRBJ2-4; D possibly matches TRBD1 or TRBD2 (7 bases each). The CDR3 has 17 amino acids. CDR1 and CDR2 from the germline V gene are MDHEN and SYDVKM. Trimming shortened V by 7 bases and J by 2 bases, and 21 bases separated the two germline ends. CDR3 region: CASTEFGGDSSKNIQYF. In DNA form, the CDR3 reads TGTGCCAGCACCGAGTTTGGGGGGGACAGTTCCAAAAACATTCAGTACTTC.

V usage is TRBV5-6 and J usage is TRBJ2-3; D unclear. Trimming cost V 6 bases and J 2 bases, with 16 bases left between them. CDR3 size: 15 residues. Germline CDR1 is SGHDT and CDR2 is YYEEEE. CDR3 DNA sequence: TGTGCCAGCACCCCCCAGGAGTCTTACACAGATACGCAGTATTTT. Its protein product is CASTPQESYTDTQYF.

This chain connects TRBV6-6 to TRBJ1-5, with TRBD1 as a possible D gene (6 bases). The CDR3 totals 13 residues. Trimming removed 7 bases at V and 6 bases at J, with 13 bases between. Germline-derived CDR1 and CDR2 are MNHNY and SVGAGI (reference sequence). The CDR3 DNA reads as TGTGCCAGCACCCCGGAGGGGGGTCAGCCCCAGCATTTT. This encodes CASTPEGGQPQHF.

For the CDR3, the DNA is TGCGCCAGCAGTGGGACAGGGGAGTATGGCTACACCTTC. It is translated as CASSGTGEYGYTF. The chain recombines TRBV10-2 with TRBJ1-2, with 9 bases identical to TRBD1. CDR1 is WSHSY and CDR2 is SAAADI in the germline V gene. The J segment lost 5 bases and the V segment lost 4 bases, leaving 2 bases of the junction unmatched. This CDR3 comprises 13 residues.

The chain carries TRBV7-8 and TRBJ2-5; D is perhaps TRBD2 (6 bases). The CDR3 loop spans 14 amino acids. Germline-derived CDR1 and CDR2 are SGHVS and FQNEAQ. The V end was cut by 1 base, the J end by 5 bases, with 11 bases between. CDR3 sequence (DNA): TGTGCCAGCAGCTTAGAACGGGAGTGGGAGACCCAGTACTTC. Translating gives CASSLEREWETQYF.

This clone turned up a few times. J is TRBJ2-7 and V is TRBV6-4, with D possibly being TRBD2 (6 bases). This CDR3 region has 17 residues. Per the germline V gene, CDR1 is MRHNA and CDR2 is SNTAGT. Trimming removed 10 bases at V and 3 bases at J, with 28 bases between. As DNA, the CDR3 is TGTGCCACCCCCCGAATCTGTTCGGTAGCGGCATACTACGAGCAGTACTTC. Translation gives CATPRICSVAAYYEQYF.

The chain is built from TRBV27 and TRBJ1-1; possible D gene TRBD1, 5 bases. Trimming pared 4 bases from V and 2 bases from J, leaving 11 bases between. The CDR3 runs to 14 residues. From germline, CDR1 is MNHEY and CDR2 SMNVEV (reference sequence). Here the CDR3 DNA reads TGTGCCAGCAGTTCCGCAGGGAGTAACACTGAAGCTTTCTTT. Protein: CASSSAGSNTEAFF.

In nucleotides, the CDR3 is TGTGCCAGCAAGGGCACTGAAGCTTTCTTT. This codes for CASKGTEAFF. The genes are TRBV13 and TRBJ1-1; D remains ambiguous. V gave up 7 bases and J gave up 4 bases, with 4 bases separating them. The germline gives CDR1 PRHDT, CDR2 FYEKMQ (reference sequence). The CDR3 is made up of 10 amino acids.

J is TRBJ2-3 and V is TRBV28, with 8 bases that match TRBD1. Germline V gives CDR1 MDHEN, CDR2 SYDVKM. Trimming removed 3 bases from V and 14 bases from J; junction bases left unmatched: 4. CDR3 length: 11 residues. CDR3 sequence (DNA): TGTGCCAGCAGTTTTTTGGACAGGGCGTATTTT. Translating gives CASSFLDRAYF.

This chain connects TRBV10-3 to TRBJ2-3, with a tentative D call TRBD1 (6 bases). CDR3 length: 19 amino acids. Between the trimmed V and J ends, which lost 6 bases and 3 bases, there was a span of 28 bases. The germline CDR1 and CDR2 sequences are ENHRY and SYGVKD. The CDR3 is CAISEYQAQGPGLTDTQYF. CDR3 nucleotide sequence: TGTGCCATCAGCGAATACCAAGCACAGGGCCCCGGTTTAACAGATACGCAGTATTTT.

The CDR3, as DNA: TGTGCCAGCAGCCGGAGGGGGGAGAGAGGCACCGGGGAGCTGTTTTTT. Its protein is CASSRRGERGTGELFF. The gene calls are TRBV9 and TRBJ2-2; D possibly matches TRBD1 or TRBD2 (6 bases each). V gave up 4 bases and J gave up 4 bases, with 17 bases separating them. Per germline, CDR1 SGDLS and CDR2 YYNGEE. The CDR3 has 16 amino acids.

The CDR3 DNA reads TGTGCCAGCGGACAGTCCGGGGCCAACGTCCTGACTTTC. Protein sequence: CASGQSGANVLTF. The chain links TRBV6-6 to TRBJ2-6, with D tentatively TRBD1 (6 bases). Trimming took 8 bases from V and 4 from J, leaving 9 bases between them. CDR1 is MNHNY, CDR2 SVGAGI, per germline (reference sequence). The CDR3 runs 13 residues.

This clone was counted only a few times. V gene TRBV4-2 combines with J gene TRBJ2-3; 9 nucleotides match TRBD1. CDR1 is LGHNA, CDR2 YNFKEQ, per germline. The length of the CDR3 is 14 residues. The junction had 5 bases not matched to a gene; V was cut back by 6 bases and J by 4 bases. The CDR3 spells CASRNTGGPDTQYF. The CDR3 nucleotides are TGTGCCAGCAGGAACACAGGGGGCCCAGATACGCAGTATTTT.

The V and J genes are TRBV18 and TRBJ1-5; 9 bases align to TRBD1. This CDR3 is 14 amino acids long. The V gene's germline CDR1 is KGHSH and CDR2 LQKENI. Unmatched junction bases numbered 7, after V lost 6 bases and J lost 7 bases. CDR3 residues: CASSSGQGRQPQHF. CDR3 in DNA: TGTGCCAGCTCTTCAGGACAGGGGAGACAGCCCCAGCATTTT.

The chain has TRBV13 and TRBJ1-1; 7 bases fit TRBD1. CDR3 length: 17 residues. Looked up from germline, CDR1 is PRHDT and CDR2 is FYEKMQ (reference sequence). V dropped 2 bases and J dropped 6; count of bases not matched to a gene: 15. CDR3 DNA: TGTGCCAGCAGCTTATGGGGGACAGAGATACTAAACGCTGAAGCTTTCTTT. Its translation: CASSLWGTEILNAEAFF.

The chain is built from TRBV5-4 and TRBJ2-5; 7 bases map to TRBD1. Germline loops: CDR1 SGHNT, CDR2 YYREEE (reference sequence). The CDR3 length is 15 residues. With 3 bases clipped from V and 5 bases from J, the junction kept 10 bases outside the gene matches. For the CDR3, the DNA is TGTGCCAGCAGCTCCGGGACAGTGGGACGGGAGACCCAGTACTTC. Translation gives CASSSGTVGRETQYF. Full variable domain (missing parts from reference TRBV5-4 and TRBJ2-5): ETGVTQSPTHLIKTRGQQVTLRCSSQSGHNTVSWYQQALGQGPQFIFQYYREEENGRGNFPPRFSGLQFPNYSSELNVNALELDDSALYLCASSSGTVGRETQYFGPGTRLLVL.

The chain carries TRBV7-9 and TRBJ2-7; 7 bases are a match to TRBD2. CDR3 length: 14 residues. V lost 1 base and J lost 3; bases outside the gene matches: 3. CDR1 is SEHNR, CDR2 FQNEAQ, per germline (reference sequence). The CDR3 here is CASSLGEGFYEQYF. The CDR3 DNA reads as TGTGCCAGCAGCTTAGGGGAGGGGTTCTACGAGCAGTACTTC.

The chain is built from TRBV28 and TRBJ2-7; D gene unclear. Germline assignment: CDR1 MDHEN and CDR2 SYDVKM. V lost 1 base and J lost 4, with 8 bases in between. The length of the CDR3 is 13 residues. Written as DNA, the CDR3 is TGTGCCAGCAGTTTATTGGCGGCTTACGAGCAGTACTTC. The encoded protein is CASSLLAAYEQYF.

This chain links TRBV10-3 with TRBJ2-1, with D tentatively TRBD2 (6 bases). Germline V CDR1 and CDR2: ENHRY, SYGVKD. V shed 0 bases and J shed 7 bases, with 13 bases lying between them. This CDR3 has 15 amino acids. The DNA of the CDR3 is TGTGCCATCAGTGAGTCGGCCGGGAGTGGGAATGAGCAGTTCTTC. Amino acids: CAISESAGSGNEQFF.

The genes are TRBV27 and TRBJ1-4; D is unresolved. Germline values: CDR1 MNHEY, CDR2 SMNVEV (reference sequence). The V and J ends lost 3 bases and 5 bases respectively, with 10 bases between them. The length of the CDR3 is 14 residues. The CDR3 coding sequence is TGTGCCAGCAGTTTTTTAGAGAAGAATGAAAAACTGTTTTTT. Its protein product is CASSFLEKNEKLFF.

The V and J genes are TRBV6-2 or TRBV6-3 and TRBJ2-3; D unresolved. Trimming removed 6 bases at V and 1 base at J, with 17 bases between. The CDR3 is 16 amino acids. From germline, CDR1 is MNHEY and CDR2 SVGEGT. This chain's CDR3 is CASSRLLGRRTDTQYF. The CDR3 DNA reads TGTGCCAGCAGCCGACTTCTAGGACGCCGCACAGATACGCAGTATTTT.